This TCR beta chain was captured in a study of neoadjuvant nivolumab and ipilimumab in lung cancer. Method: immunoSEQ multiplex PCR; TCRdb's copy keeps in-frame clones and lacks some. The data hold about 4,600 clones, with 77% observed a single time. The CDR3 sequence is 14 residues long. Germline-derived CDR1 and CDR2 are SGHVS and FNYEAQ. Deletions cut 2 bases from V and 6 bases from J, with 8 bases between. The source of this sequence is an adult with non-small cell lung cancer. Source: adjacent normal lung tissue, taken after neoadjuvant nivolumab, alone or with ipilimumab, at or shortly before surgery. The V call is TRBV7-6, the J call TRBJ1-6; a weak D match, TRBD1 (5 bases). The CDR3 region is CASSLTDTNSPLHF. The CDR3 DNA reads TGTGCCAGCAGCTTAACGGACACTAATTCACCCCTCCACTTT.